This T cell receptor beta chain was found in a study of T-cell memory formation after mild COVID-19. Study-wide context: TCR clusters showed largely donor specificity. Broader study findings: In second-wave clones peaking day 37, SARS-CoV-2 specificity remained unconfirmed.

In its sample, this clonotype was seen a few times. Its target is unknown. TCRdb redid the calling of the 5' RACE reads with MiXCR, one entry per CDR3 protein. The sample lists about 270,000 distinct CDR3 sequences, over 15% occurring once. This CDR3 is built from 14 residues. Trimming left V 2 bases short and J 7 bases short, with 14 bases between. Germline V lookup: CDR1 SGHTA, CDR2 FQGNSA. Sample: PBMCs or a T cell subset sorted from them (not recorded which). The gene calls are TRBV7-2 and TRBJ1-2, with D unclear. The source of this sequence is a man between 18 and 29 years old who had mild COVID-19 (a few samples of this study predate the infection). Cell type and time point are not known. CDR3: CASSLPSFGFGYTF. The CDR3 bases are TGTGCCAGCAGCTTACCGTCGTTTGGTTTTGGCTACACCTTC.